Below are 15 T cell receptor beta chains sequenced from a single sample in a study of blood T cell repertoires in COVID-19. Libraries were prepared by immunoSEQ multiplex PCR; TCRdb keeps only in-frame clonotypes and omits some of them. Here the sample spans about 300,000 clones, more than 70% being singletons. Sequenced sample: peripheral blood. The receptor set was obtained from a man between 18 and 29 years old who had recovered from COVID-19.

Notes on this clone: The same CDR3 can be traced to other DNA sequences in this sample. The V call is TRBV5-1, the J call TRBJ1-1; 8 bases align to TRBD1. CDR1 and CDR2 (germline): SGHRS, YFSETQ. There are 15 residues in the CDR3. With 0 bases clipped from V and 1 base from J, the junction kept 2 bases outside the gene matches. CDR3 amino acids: CASSLAGQGNTEAFF. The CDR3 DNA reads TGCGCCAGCAGCTTGGCCGGACAGGGGAACACTGAAGCTTTCTTT.

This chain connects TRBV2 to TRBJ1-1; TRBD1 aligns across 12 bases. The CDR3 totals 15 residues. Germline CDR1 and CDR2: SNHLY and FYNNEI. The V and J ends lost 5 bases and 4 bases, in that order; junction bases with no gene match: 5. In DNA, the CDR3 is TGTGCCAGCAGTCGGGACAGGGGGCTAGGCACTGAAGCTTTCTTT. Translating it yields CASSRDRGLGTEAFF.

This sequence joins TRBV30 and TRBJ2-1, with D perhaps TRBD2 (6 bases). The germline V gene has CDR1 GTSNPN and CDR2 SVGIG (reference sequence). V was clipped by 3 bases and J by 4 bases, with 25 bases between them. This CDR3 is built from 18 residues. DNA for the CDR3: TGTGCCTGGAGAAGCCAACCGGACTACACGATTCGTTACAATGAGCAGTTCTTC. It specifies CAWRSQPDYTIRYNEQFF.

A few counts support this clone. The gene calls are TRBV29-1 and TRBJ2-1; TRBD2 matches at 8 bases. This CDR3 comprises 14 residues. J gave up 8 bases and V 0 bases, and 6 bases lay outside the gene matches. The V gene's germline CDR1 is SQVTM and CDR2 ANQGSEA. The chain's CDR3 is CSVEDTGGGDEQFF. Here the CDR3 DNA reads TGCAGCGTTGAAGATACGGGAGGGGGAGATGAGCAGTTCTTC.

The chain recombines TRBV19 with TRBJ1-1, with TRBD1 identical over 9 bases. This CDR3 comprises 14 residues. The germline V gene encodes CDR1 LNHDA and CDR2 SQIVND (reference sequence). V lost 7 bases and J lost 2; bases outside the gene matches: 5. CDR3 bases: TGTGCCAGTATTTGGACAGGGGCCAACACTGAAGCTTTCTTT. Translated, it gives CASIWTGANTEAFF. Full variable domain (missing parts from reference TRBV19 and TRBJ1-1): DGGITQSPKYLFRKEGQNVTLSCEQNLNHDAMYWYRQDPGQGLRLIYYSQIVNDFQKGDIAEGYSVSREKKESFPLTVTSAQKNPTAFYLCASIWTGANTEAFFGQGTRLTVV.

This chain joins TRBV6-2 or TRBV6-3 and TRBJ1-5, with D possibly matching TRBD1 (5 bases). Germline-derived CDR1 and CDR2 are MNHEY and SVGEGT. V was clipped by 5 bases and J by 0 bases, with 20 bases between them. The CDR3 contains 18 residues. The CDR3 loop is CASSPVAGLLSSNQPQHF. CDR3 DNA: TGTGCCAGCAGTCCCGTGGCAGGGCTTCTTAGTAGCAATCAGCCCCAGCATTTT.

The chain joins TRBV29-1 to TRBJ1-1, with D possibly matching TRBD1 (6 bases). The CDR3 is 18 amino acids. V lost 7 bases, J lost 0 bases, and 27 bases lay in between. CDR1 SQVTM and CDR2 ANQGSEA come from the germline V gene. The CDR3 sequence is CSAIPQSGGARLNTEAFF. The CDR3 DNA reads TGCAGCGCTATACCCCAAAGCGGGGGGGCCCGGTTGAACACTGAAGCTTTCTTT.

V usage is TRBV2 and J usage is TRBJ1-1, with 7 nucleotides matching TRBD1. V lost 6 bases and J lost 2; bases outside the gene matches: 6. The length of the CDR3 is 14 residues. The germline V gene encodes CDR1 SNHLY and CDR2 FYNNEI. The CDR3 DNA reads TGTGCCAGCAGGGACAGGTGGAACAACACTGAAGCTTTCTTT. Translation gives CASRDRWNNTEAFF.

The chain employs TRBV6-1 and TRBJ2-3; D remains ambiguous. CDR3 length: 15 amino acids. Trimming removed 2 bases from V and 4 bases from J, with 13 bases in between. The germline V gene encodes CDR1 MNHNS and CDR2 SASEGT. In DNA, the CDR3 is TGTGCCAGCAGTGAATCAGCGTCATTCCCAGATACGCAGTATTTT. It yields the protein CASSESASFPDTQYF.

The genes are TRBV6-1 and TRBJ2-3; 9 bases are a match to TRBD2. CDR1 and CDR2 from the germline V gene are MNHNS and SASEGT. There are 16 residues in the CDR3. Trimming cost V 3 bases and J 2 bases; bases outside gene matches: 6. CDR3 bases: TGTGCCAGCAGTGAGGTGGGACTAGCAGACACAGATACGCAGTATTTT. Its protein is CASSEVGLADTDTQYF.

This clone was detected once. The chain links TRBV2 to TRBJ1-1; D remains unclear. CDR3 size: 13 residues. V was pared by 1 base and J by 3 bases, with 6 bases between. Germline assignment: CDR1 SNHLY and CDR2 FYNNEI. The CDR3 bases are TGTGCCAGCAGTGAAGGGGCAGACACTGAAGCTTTCTTT. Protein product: CASSEGADTEAFF.

CDR3 bases: TGTGCCAGTAGTTTTTCCAGGGATTCCTACGAGCAGTACTTC. It translates to CASSFSRDSYEQYF. The chain is built from TRBV19 and TRBJ2-7; D perhaps matches TRBD1 (5 bases). Germline CDR1 LNHDA, CDR2 SQIVND (reference sequence). The germline V and J ends were trimmed by 5 bases and 1 base, with 12 bases remaining between them. The CDR3 consists of 14 residues.

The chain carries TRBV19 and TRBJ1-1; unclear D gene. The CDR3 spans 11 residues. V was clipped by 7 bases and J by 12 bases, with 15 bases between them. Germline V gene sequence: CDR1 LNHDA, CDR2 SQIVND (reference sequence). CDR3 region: CASNKEGKTFF. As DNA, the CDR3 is TGTGCCAGTAATAAAGAGGGCAAAACTTTCTTT.

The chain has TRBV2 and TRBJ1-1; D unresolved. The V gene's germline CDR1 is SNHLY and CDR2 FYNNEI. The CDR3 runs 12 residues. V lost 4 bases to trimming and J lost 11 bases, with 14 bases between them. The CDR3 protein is CASSGPDLVAFF. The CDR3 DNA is TGTGCCAGCAGTGGCCCAGATCTCGTGGCTTTCTTT.

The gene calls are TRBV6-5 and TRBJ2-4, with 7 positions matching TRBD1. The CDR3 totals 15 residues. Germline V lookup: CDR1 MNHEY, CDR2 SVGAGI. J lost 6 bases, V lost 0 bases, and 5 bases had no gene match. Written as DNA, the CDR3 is TGTGCCAGCAGTTACTCGAGGACAGGAGGAAACATTCAGTACTTC. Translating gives CASSYSRTGGNIQYF.